The 30 T cell receptor beta chains given below trace back to one sample, sequenced in a study of T cell repertoires in cytomegalovirus infection. In TCRdb, the reads were re-called with MiXCR into one record per CDR3 protein. The sample gives some 590,000 distinct CDR3 sequences, about 40% of which show up once; more than 40% is in the top ten. Antigen specificity for these receptors is unknown. The input for sequencing was cultured PBMCs, taken from culture after CMV antigen stimulation. The receptor source for this set is a human donor in good health (CMV status not recorded). Some clones in this sample may be carry-over from other donors' samples.

The chain employs TRBV7-2 and TRBJ2-2, with a possible D match to TRBD2 (5 bases). V shed 1 base and J shed 0 bases, with 12 bases lying between them. The CDR3 is 17 amino acids. CDR1 SGHTA and CDR2 FQGNSA come from the germline V gene. The CDR3 nucleotides read TGTGCCAGCAGCTTAGGGTGGGAGAAGGCGAACACCGGGGAGCTGTTTTTT. Its translation is CASSLGWEKANTGELFF. The full variable domain, with the rest looked up from reference TRBV7-2 and TRBJ2-2, is GAGVSQSPSNKVTEKGKDVELRCDPISGHTALYWYRQSLGQGLEFLIYFQGNSAPDKSGLPSDRFSAERTGGSVSTLTIQRTQQEDSAVYLCASSLGWEKANTGELFFGEGSRLTVL.

The chain recombines TRBV7-2 with TRBJ2-3; D is unclear. From germline, CDR1 is SGHTA and CDR2 FQGNSA. This CDR3 contains 14 residues. V was trimmed by 1 base and J by 2 bases, leaving 7 bases between them. The CDR3 is CASSLEVYTDTQYF. CDR3 DNA sequence: TGTGCCAGCAGCTTAGAGGTGTACACAGATACGCAGTATTTT.

As to this clonotype: This may be a read error: a much more frequent sequence differs by one nucleotide. The rearrangement uses TRBV7-2 and TRBJ1-2; possibly TRBD1 for D (5 bases). The CDR3 extends over 15 amino acids. The ends were cut back, 1 base at V and 3 bases at J, with 12 bases in the middle. Germline loops: CDR1 SGHTA, CDR2 FQGNSA. The CDR3 bases are TGTGCCAGCAGCTTAGTCGTCGGGGGGGACTATGGCTACACCTTC. Translated: CASSLVVGGDYGYTF.

The CDR3 nucleotides read TGTGCCAGCAGGTCCCAGAGAGTAGATTCACCCCTCCACTTT. Its translation is CASRSQRVDSPLHF. The V and J genes are TRBV7-2 and TRBJ1-6; D not resolved. The CDR3 length is 14 residues. The V and J ends lost 6 bases and 8 bases respectively, with 14 bases between them. The germline V gene encodes CDR1 SGHTA and CDR2 FQGNSA.

This clonotype was observed at least ten times. This chain uses TRBV7-2 with TRBJ2-5; 13 bases line up with TRBD2. The ends lost 5 bases at V and 2 bases at J; junction bases unmatched: 5. The CDR3 is 16 residues long. Germline values: CDR1 SGHTA, CDR2 FQGNSA. CDR3 coding DNA: TGTGCCAGCAGCCCGTGGACTAGCGGGGGTCAAGAGACCCAGTACTTC. Translating it yields CASSPWTSGGQETQYF.

V gene TRBV6-1 combines with J gene TRBJ2-7; D is perhaps TRBD2 (6 bases). With 10 bases removed from V and 1 base from J, the gap between germline ends came to 17 bases. CDR1 and CDR2 (germline): MNHNS, SASEGT. The CDR3 runs 14 residues. As DNA, the CDR3 is TGTGCCATCCGTTATGCGGGGCCATCCTACGAGCAGTACTTC. The encoded protein is CAIRYAGPSYEQYF.

The rearrangement joins TRBV12-3 or TRBV12-4 to TRBJ1-5, with no clear D. V shed 4 bases and J shed 0 bases, with 16 bases lying between them. There are 17 residues in the CDR3. The CDR3 loop is CASSSGGRLYSNQPQHF. DNA of the CDR3: TGTGCCAGCAGTTCCGGCGGCAGGCTCTATAGCAATCAGCCCCAGCATTTT.

This clonotype was found a few times. V usage is TRBV20-1 and J usage is TRBJ2-3; the D is unclear. Deletions cut 6 bases from V and 1 base from J, with 11 bases between. CDR3 size: 13 residues. Germline V gene sequence: CDR1 DFQATT, CDR2 SNEGSKA (reference sequence). CDR3 protein: CSAPSLGTDTQYF. The DNA of the CDR3 is TGCAGTGCCCCCTCCCTTGGCACAGATACGCAGTATTTT.

In its sample, this clonotype was seen a few times. The chain couples TRBV9 to TRBJ2-3; no clear D. Germline loops: CDR1 SGDLS, CDR2 YYNGEE. The ends were cut back, 0 bases at V and 2 bases at J, with 7 bases in the middle. The CDR3 covers 14 residues. As DNA, the CDR3 is TGTGCCAGCAGCGTAGATGGCTTCACAGATACGCAGTATTTT. Protein product: CASSVDGFTDTQYF.

V is TRBV6-2 or TRBV6-3 and J is TRBJ2-7, with a weak D call TRBD2 (5 bases). The V gene's germline CDR1 is MNHEY and CDR2 SVGEGT. Trimming left V 0 bases short and J 6 bases short, with 12 bases between. CDR3 length: 14 residues. Here the CDR3 DNA reads TGTGCCAGCAGTTACTCCGGGTGGAGGAGCGAGCAGTACTTC. It is translated as CASSYSGWRSEQYF.

This clonotype was counted a few times. V gene TRBV7-2 combines with J gene TRBJ2-7, with a tentative D call TRBD2 (7 bases). V lost 5 bases and J lost 2, with 22 bases in between. The CDR3 is 17 residues long. Germline loops: CDR1 SGHTA, CDR2 FQGNSA. CDR3 sequence reads: CASSPEFGGGWTYEQYF. The CDR3 coding sequence is TGTGCCAGCAGCCCAGAGTTCGGCGGGGGCTGGACCTACGAGCAGTACTTC.

This clonotype came up a few times. The chain recombines TRBV5-5 with TRBJ1-1; D ambiguous. The germline V gene encodes CDR1 SGHKS and CDR2 YYEKEE (reference sequence). The CDR3 totals 14 residues. V was shortened by 1 base and J by 3 bases, with 10 bases between the two germline ends. The CDR3 sequence: CASSLLGSDTEAFF. DNA for the CDR3: TGTGCCAGCAGCTTGCTAGGGTCGGACACTGAAGCTTTCTTT.

This clonotype was seen a few times. This chain connects TRBV20-1 to TRBJ2-1, with 15 bases that match TRBD2. The CDR3 runs to 19 residues. Germline CDR1 is DFQATT and CDR2 is SNEGSKA (reference sequence). The junction had 18 bases not matched to a gene; V was cut back by 4 bases and J by 8 bases. The CDR3 protein is CSATGLAGGRPQTGDEQFF. CDR3 coding DNA: TGCAGTGCTACCGGACTAGCGGGAGGGCGGCCCCAGACGGGGGATGAGCAGTTCTTC.

The chain combines TRBV7-2 with TRBJ1-2; tentative D call: TRBD1 (5 bases). The CDR3 totals 14 residues. Germline V CDR1 and CDR2: SGHTA, FQGNSA. Deletions cut 0 bases from V and 5 bases from J, with 10 bases between. The CDR3 sequence is CASSLARGVYGYTF. The DNA for the CDR3 is TGTGCCAGCAGCTTAGCGCGAGGGGTTTATGGCTACACCTTC.

This clonotype has only a few counts. This sequence joins TRBV7-2 and TRBJ2-3; weak D call: TRBD2 (6 bases). This CDR3 has 14 residues. Trimming removed 2 bases at V and 6 bases at J, with 12 bases between. The germline CDR1 and CDR2 sequences are SGHTA and FQGNSA. This CDR3 reads CASSLLGGWDTQYF. In nucleotides, the CDR3 is TGTGCCAGCAGCTTACTGGGGGGATGGGATACGCAGTATTTT.

The CDR3 bases are TGTGCCAGCACTAAAAGACAGGCGGGGGATACGCAGTATTTT. It specifies CASTKRQAGDTQYF. The genes are TRBV12-3 or TRBV12-4 and TRBJ2-3; D might be TRBD1 or TRBD2, each matching 6 bases. The CDR3 consists of 14 residues. The germline V and J ends were trimmed by 7 bases and 6 bases, with 17 bases remaining between them.

This clonotype has more than one count but fewer than ten. J is TRBJ2-3 and V is TRBV11-2; 7 bases match TRBD1. The junction had 17 bases not matched to a gene; V was cut back by 5 bases and J by 6 bases. The germline gives CDR1 SGHAT, CDR2 FQNNGV. The length of the CDR3 is 17 residues. The CDR3 DNA reads TGTGCCAGCAGCCCAAGAATTTCCGGGACAGTCTCGGATACGCAGTATTTT. Its translation is CASSPRISGTVSDTQYF. The full variable domain, with the rest looked up from reference TRBV11-2 and TRBJ2-3, is EAGVAQSPRYKIIEKRQSVAFWCNPISGHATLYWYQQILGQGPKLLIQFQNNGVVDDSQLPKDRFSAERLKGVDSTLKIQPAKLEDSAVYLCASSPRISGTVSDTQYFGPGTRLTVL.

There are a few counts of this clonotype. The DNA of the CDR3 is TGTGCCATACGGGGCCAAGGCAGGGGCACAGATACGCAGTATTTT. The encoded protein is CAIRGQGRGTDTQYF. The chain carries TRBV10-3 and TRBJ2-3, with D possibly being TRBD1 or TRBD2 (5 bases each). V dropped 9 bases and J dropped 1 base, with 17 bases sitting between them. Germline V lookup: CDR1 ENHRY, CDR2 SYGVKD. This CDR3 is 15 amino acids long.

The V call is TRBV2, the J call TRBJ1-1, with D perhaps matching TRBD1 (6 bases). Germline loops: CDR1 SNHLY, CDR2 FYNNEI. V gave up 3 bases and J gave up 3 bases, with 8 bases separating them. The CDR3 is 13 residues long. CDR3 nucleotides: TGTGCCAGCAGTGACCGACAGGACACTGAAGCTTTCTTT. It translates to CASSDRQDTEAFF.

This clonotype appeared many times. The chain is built from TRBV7-2 and TRBJ2-4, with 12 bases aligning to TRBD2. This CDR3 has 17 amino acids. The germline gives CDR1 SGHTA, CDR2 FQGNSA. V trimming: 5 bases; J trimming: 7 bases; junction bases outside the gene matches: 12. The CDR3 spells CASSRGMTSGSLNIQYF. The CDR3 bases are TGTGCCAGCAGCAGGGGGATGACTAGCGGGAGTCTCAACATTCAGTACTTC.

Many counts were recorded for this clonotype. This chain links TRBV7-8 with TRBJ2-5; D not resolved. This CDR3 comprises 15 residues. Looked up from germline, CDR1 is SGHVS and CDR2 is FQNEAQ. Trimming cost V 1 base and J 4 bases, with 13 bases left between them. CDR3 in DNA: TGTGCCAGCAGCTTAGGGCGGCTCCCATTAGAGACCCAGTACTTC. This encodes CASSLGRLPLETQYF. The full variable domain, with the rest looked up from reference TRBV7-8 and TRBJ2-5, is GAGVSQSPRYKVAKRGQDVALRCDPISGHVSLFWYQQALGQGPEFLTYFQNEAQLDKSGLPSDRFFAERPEGSVSTLKIQRTQQEDSAVYLCASSLGRLPLETQYFGPGTRLLVL.

The chain recombines TRBV6-2 or TRBV6-3 with TRBJ1-5; tentative D call: TRBD1 (5 bases). V was trimmed by 5 bases and J by 5 bases, leaving 13 bases between them. CDR1 is MNHEY and CDR2 is SVGEGT in the germline V gene. This CDR3 region has 14 residues. CDR3 bases: TGTGCCAGCAGTGCCCGGGGCCAGTATCAGCCCCAGCATTTT. This codes for CASSARGQYQPQHF.

The chain joins TRBV6-2 or TRBV6-3 to TRBJ1-1, with no clear D. V was shortened by 0 bases and J by 6 bases, with 5 bases between the two germline ends. The CDR3 is made up of 12 amino acids. CDR1 MNHEY and CDR2 SVGEGT come from the germline V gene. The CDR3 sequence: CASSYSTSEAFF. CDR3 sequence (DNA): TGTGCCAGCAGTTACTCGACATCTGAAGCTTTCTTT.

The chain employs TRBV2 and TRBJ2-5; D may be TRBD2 (5 bases). Germline assignment: CDR1 SNHLY and CDR2 FYNNEI. The CDR3 is made up of 13 amino acids. Trimming removed 4 bases from V and 1 base from J, with 7 bases in between. This CDR3 is CASSGLAQETQYF. The CDR3 bases are TGTGCCAGCAGTGGCCTAGCCCAAGAGACCCAGTACTTC.

The sample holds a few counts of this clonotype. The CDR3 sequence is CASSLPGTGKETQYF. The CDR3 DNA reads as TGTGCCAGCAGCTTGCCCGGGACAGGAAAAGAGACCCAGTACTTC. The chain links TRBV7-2 to TRBJ2-5, with 8 bases lining up with TRBD1. The length of the CDR3 is 15 residues. The V and J ends lost 3 bases and 3 bases, in that order; junction bases with no gene match: 6. CDR1 and CDR2 from the germline V gene are SGHTA and FQGNSA.

There are a few counts of this clonotype. The CDR3 protein is CASSWGRDGSYNEQFF. The CDR3, as DNA: TGTGCCAGCAGTTGGGGCAGGGATGGGTCCTACAATGAGCAGTTCTTC. The chain joins TRBV6-2 or TRBV6-3 to TRBJ2-1; D perhaps matches TRBD1 (5 bases). The CDR3 totals 16 residues. V lost 4 bases to trimming and J lost 1 base, with 14 bases between them. Per the germline V gene, CDR1 is MNHEY and CDR2 is SVGEGT.

This clonotype was counted a few times. The rearrangement uses TRBV6-6 and TRBJ2-1; TRBD1 matches at 10 bases. Looked up from germline, CDR1 is MNHNY and CDR2 is SVGAGI (reference sequence). With 6 bases clipped from V and 1 base from J, the junction kept 15 bases outside the gene matches. This CDR3 is 19 amino acids long. CDR3 protein: CASSRVPGQGFRSYNEQFF. DNA for the CDR3: TGTGCCAGCAGCCGCGTCCCGGGACAGGGGTTCAGGTCCTACAATGAGCAGTTCTTC.

This chain joins TRBV7-2 and TRBJ2-5; D unresolved. The CDR3 has 14 amino acids. Germline V gene data show CDR1 as SGHTA and CDR2 as FQGNSA. V lost 0 bases and J lost 4, with 9 bases in between. CDR3 sequence: CASSLAYSGETQYF. CDR3 sequence (DNA): TGTGCCAGCAGCTTAGCGTATAGTGGAGAGACCCAGTACTTC.

A word on this clonotype: A much more abundant neighbour one base away suggests this may be a read error. The V and J genes are TRBV7-2 and TRBJ1-5, with D perhaps matching TRBD1 (5 bases). The CDR3 is 16 amino acids. V shed 6 bases and J shed 0 bases, with 15 bases lying between them. Germline CDR1 SGHTA, CDR2 FQGNSA. The CDR3, as DNA: TGTGCCAGCAGTCACGACAGTCCTTGTAGCAATCAGCCCCAGCATTTT. It translates to CASSHDSPCSNQPQHF. Full variable domain (rest looked up from reference TRBV7-2 and TRBJ1-5): GAGVSQSPSNKVTEKGKDVELRCDPISGHTALYWYRQSLGQGLEFLIYFQGNSAPDKSGLPSDRFSAERTGGSVSTLTIQRTQQEDSAVYLCASSHDSPCSNQPQHFGDGTRLSIL.

This clonotype turned up a few times. This chain connects TRBV11-1 to TRBJ1-6; D unresolved. CDR1 SGHAT and CDR2 FQDESV come from the germline V gene (reference sequence). V lost 5 bases and J 7 bases, leaving 9 bases between the germline ends. The CDR3 sequence is 13 residues long. The CDR3 here is CASSRYSNSPLHF. As DNA, the CDR3 is TGTGCCAGCAGCCGGTACAGCAATTCACCCCTCCACTTT.